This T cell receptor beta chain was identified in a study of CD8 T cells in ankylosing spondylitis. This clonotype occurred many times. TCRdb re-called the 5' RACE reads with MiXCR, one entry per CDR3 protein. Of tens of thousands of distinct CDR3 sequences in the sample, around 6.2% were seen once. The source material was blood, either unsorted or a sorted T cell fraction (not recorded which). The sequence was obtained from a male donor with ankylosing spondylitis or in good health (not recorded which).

CDR3 sequence reads: CASSWAYSGNTIYF. The CDR3, as DNA: TGTGCCAGCAGCTGGGCATACTCTGGAAACACCATATATTTT. The chain uses TRBV7-8 and TRBJ1-3, with D unresolved. The V gene lost 4 bases and the J gene lost 0 bases, with 7 bases spanning the gap. The CDR3 is 14 amino acids. In germline, CDR1 is SGHVS, CDR2 FQNEAQ.